This T cell receptor beta chain was retrieved from a study of cytomegalovirus exposure and HLA in healthy donors (TCRdb year 2017). Background on the whole study: An earlier analysis of roughly 500 of the donors reported more than 250 Gb of sequence data and roughly 110 million unique TCR beta sequences from about 200 million T cells. About 280 gigabases of sequencing data and around 80 million unique TCR sequences made up an early release that covered under 750 HLA-typed donors. The genetic ancestry cluster associated with self-reported Caucasian donors included about 84% of the roughly 400 genotyped donors. The study aimed to test whether cataloging public T cell receptors could reveal signatures of past pathogen exposure. The study used immunosequencing to profile the T cell repertoires of under 700 subjects and linked those repertoires to cytomegalovirus serostatus. Besides the first cohort of 500 to 700 subjects, a separate validation cohort made up of roughly 120 different subjects was used. High-throughput TCR immunosequencing, statistical association of individual TCRs with disease status, and machine learning were combined to predict cytomegalovirus infection status. A later analysis re-analyzed previously published TCR beta repertoires from roughly 600 donors and added high-resolution HLA genotyping to study TCR occurrence patterns. Rather than using new phenotypic data, the later analysis identified candidate immune exposures from TCR beta sequences and from how often those sequences occurred across donors. An earlier analysis of a few hundred of the donors applied high-throughput TCR beta sequencing to assess whether each TCR beta V gene segment acted as functional or pseudogenic. Donor age, sex, ethnicity and CMV serostatus were collected together with the repertoire data. Genome-wide SNP genotypes for about 55% of the roughly 670 donors were used in a later genetic analysis, which treated that subset as a discovery cohort. Every discovery cohort repertoire had been produced on one sequencing platform. HLA typing included class I and class II loci at four-digit resolution. The number of typed donors differed by locus: roughly 620-630 for A, B, C, DRB1 and DQB1; approximately 540 for DQA1; some 590 for DPA1; and about 450 for DPB1. Several DR-DQ haplotypes were treated as single units for association and clustering because of strong linkage in the cohort. Among 300 to 500 genotyped donors of the cohort, an average of approximately 220,000 unique TCR beta nucleotide sequences was sequenced per donor, of which about 18% were non-productive.

Summary of the overall study and its limitations: A further reported finding was that TCR beta sequences accurately predicted the HLA-A and HLA-B alleles for most subjects in the first cohort. Because counts were too low, approximately 18 rarely observed V segments, including chromosome 9 orphons, were excluded from the earlier analysis of some 590 of the donors. Correlated functional status among segregating V segments might reflect linkage disequilibrium, but an unknown experimental factor could not be ruled out. Roughly uniform sequencing depth across donors was assumed in presence/absence analyses, although this assumption may not hold. When HLA alleles, especially DR and DQ, strongly co-occurred, attributing TCR associations to individual alleles was difficult. Most CMV-associated TCR beta chains appeared to be HLA-restricted in a later analysis, and the HLA associations seemed to be driven largely by CMV exposure. At a false discovery rate of 0.05, a later analysis linked 16,951 TCR beta sequences to specific HLA alleles. An association between a missense DCLRE1C variant and V-gene and J-gene trimming of TCR beta chains was found in a later genetic analysis and replicated in an independent cohort. The sequencing pipeline was judged likely to have produced a cluster of highly shared sequence variants as a technical artifact. Most TCR sequences were seen in very few donors, while some public TCRs were found in many individuals. Because some donors lacked HLA typing at each locus, the association tests relied only on the typed subset. For the cohort, immune exposure information was limited to CMV serostatus. According to a later analysis, TCR association rates differed among HLA loci, with DRB1 alleles showing the most associated TCRs and HLA-C alleles showing the fewest. In this cohort, only TCR beta chains were sequenced, and detectable features were limited by the absence of alpha or paired-chain data. In vitro tests confirmed that a few of the cytomegalovirus-associated TCR beta chains recognize cytomegalovirus antigens. In a later analysis, HLA-associated TCR beta chains showed more clonal expansion and lower generation probabilities than non-associated chains that were equally common. In a later analysis, several top co-occurrence clusters were reported to appear linked to parvovirus B19, influenza, CMV and Epstein-Barr virus. Cytomegalovirus status was reported to be diagnosed by the classifier with high specificity and sensitivity in both the original and validation cohorts. The 87-base-pair reads could not distinguish some IMGT-functional V segments, including TRBV6-2 and TRBV6-3, so those segments were excluded. Compared with the roughly 670-donor mean, donors in an Asian-associated ancestry cluster had fewer N-insertions in productive TCRs, according to a later genetic analysis. In an earlier analysis of some 540 of the donors, most TCR beta V segments appeared in productive rearrangements about 90% or about 30% of the time, broadly matching IMGT annotations. It was suggested by the authors that the approach could potentially be generalized to other disease states and immunological phenotypes. The study listed 150 to 200 TCR beta chains as associated with cytomegalovirus.

Libraries were prepared through the immunoSEQ multiplex PCR assay. For the multiplex PCR, a mixture combining 60 forward primers for TCR Vbeta segments and 13 reverse primers for TCR Jbeta segments was used. Amplification of the CDR3 region of rearranged TCR beta genes was performed with a multiplex PCR assay on genomic DNA. Amplified TCR beta libraries were sequenced as 87-base-pair reads on the Illumina HiSeq System. In the authors' own workflow: A later analysis tallied around 80 million unique TCR beta chains across the 666 repertoires, and some 10 million of those chains were shared by two or more donors. To remove PCR and sequencing errors, raw reads were error-corrected and collapsed into unique sequences using a nearest-neighbor algorithm that merged closely related sequences. To assign V, D and J gene segments, CDR3 sequences were aligned to IMGT reference sequences. For a sequence to be retained, a match of at least six nucleotides to both a V gene segment and a J gene segment was required. Rearrangements were classified as productive when the CDR3 lacked stop codons and remained in frame with V and J, and all other rearrangements were classified as non-productive. CDR3 was defined by IMGT convention, running from the second conserved V-encoded cysteine to the conserved J-encoded phenylalanine. In an earlier analysis of approximately 590 of the donors, sequences lacking an unambiguous match to a single V gene segment were excluded. In an earlier analysis of 500 to 750 of the donors, V segments were called functional above 56.7% productive rearrangements and were called segregating when the between-donor standard deviation exceeded 5%. A statistical classification framework was built to diagnose cytomegalovirus status from the catalog of TCR beta chain sequences. In a later analysis, TCR nucleotide sequences were compared against IMGT/GENE-DB human TR gene sequences so that V and J genes could be assigned. A later analysis assigned CDR3 sequences and most-parsimonious VDJ recombination scenarios with the TCRdist pipeline. In a later analysis, each TCR beta chain was defined by its CDR3 amino acid sequence together with its V-gene family, and reads without a unique V-gene family were excluded. In a later analysis, approximately 590 highly shared, low-generation-probability nucleotide sequences were removed to address suspected cross-contamination and a sequencing artifact. In a later analysis, a clonal expansion index for each public chain was calculated from normalized within-repertoire ranks of inferred template counts. In a later analysis, generation probabilities were computed with a VDJ recombination model fitted to out-of-frame rearrangements, and the resulting probabilities were checked against IGoR. In a later analysis, TCR-TCR, TCR-HLA and TCR-CMV co-occurrence was scored with hypergeometric tests, and a repertoire-size bias correction was applied to TCR pairs. In a later analysis, false discovery rates were estimated by permuting HLA or CMV assignments 20 times. In a later analysis, co-occurring TCRs were grouped using DBSCAN, and TCRdist sequence similarity was added for clustering within HLA-allele-positive subsets. Repertoires with fewer than 30,000 or more than 120,000 public chains, plus five repertoires with anomalous nucleotide sharing, were excluded from co-occurrence clustering. What TCRdb holds here is the immuneACCESS table cut down to in-frame rearrangements. Part of the clones is not present; checked against another copy, under half of the missing clones reflect an unresolved V gene, and the others are unexplained. Clonal size and the V and J genes are those of that table, whereas D and trimming came from the DNA. The table for this sample lists more than 85,000 clones; under 75% of them were counted only once. 1.2% of the sample lies in the top ten.

About this clone itself: What antigen it recognizes has not been identified. Base-call qualities are not available, and no considerably larger clone is one nucleotide away.

The cohort comprised fewer than 700 healthy bone marrow donors. Cohort members were all nominally healthy when sampled, although unrecorded immune exposures were likely present. The donor was CMV seronegative and belonged to the group of over 300 seronegative cohort members. Each donor provided a peripheral blood sample, and peripheral blood mononuclear cells were used for TCR beta sequencing. Genomic DNA extraction from the blood cell samples was performed with the Qiagen DNeasy Blood Extraction Kit. V gives up 1 base and J gives up 4 bases, and the segment between their germline ends measures 5 bases. The CDR3 measures 13 amino acids from cysteine to phenylalanine. The sequence is cut down to CDR3 DNA, 39 bases in frame from base 1. CDR1 and CDR2 are drawn from the germline V gene: MGHRA, YSYEKL.

Sequencing input: PBMCs. This chain joins TRBV4-1 to TRBJ1-5; no confident D gene assignment can be made. The receptor was derived from a female donor in good health and CMV-seronegative. The encoded CDR3 is CASSQGYNQPQHF. The DNA is TGCGCCAGCAGCCAAGGCTATAATCAGCCCCAGCATTTT.